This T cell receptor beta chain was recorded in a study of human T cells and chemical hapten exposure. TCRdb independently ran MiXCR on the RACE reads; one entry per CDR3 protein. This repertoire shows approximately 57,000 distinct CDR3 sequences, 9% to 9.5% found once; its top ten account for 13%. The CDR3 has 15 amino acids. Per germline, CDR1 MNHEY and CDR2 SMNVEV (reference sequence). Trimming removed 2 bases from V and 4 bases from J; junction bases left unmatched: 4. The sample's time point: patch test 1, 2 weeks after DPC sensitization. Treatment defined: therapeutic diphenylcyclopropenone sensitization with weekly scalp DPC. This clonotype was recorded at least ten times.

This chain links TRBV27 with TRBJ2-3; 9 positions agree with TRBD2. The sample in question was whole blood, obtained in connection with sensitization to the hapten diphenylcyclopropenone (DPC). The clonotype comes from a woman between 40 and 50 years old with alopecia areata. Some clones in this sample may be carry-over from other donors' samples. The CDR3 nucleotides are TGTGCCAGCAGTTTAGTGGCGGGGGGGCCAGATACGCAGTATTTT. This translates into CASSLVAGGPDTQYF.